This T cell receptor beta chain came from a study of T-cell memory formation after mild COVID-19. Study observations and caveats: Clones which contracted sat mainly in CM and EM if CD4+, and in EMRA if CD8+. Among clones peaking at day 37 in the second wave, SARS-CoV-2 specificity remained unconfirmed.

Constant-segment-primed 5'RACE gave TCR alpha and TCR beta cDNA libraries with sample barcodes and UMIs. TCRdb re-analysed the 5' RACE reads in MiXCR, keeping a single row per CDR3 protein. The profile shows around 160,000 distinct CDR3 sequences, 11% of them singletons. In the case of this clonotype: As yet, its antigen is unknown.

V was clipped by 4 bases and J by 2 bases, with 10 bases between them. CDR3 length: 14 residues. The genes are TRBV12-3 or TRBV12-4 and TRBJ2-3; D is perhaps TRBD1 (5 bases). This clonotype was sampled from a man between 18 and 29 years old who had mild COVID-19 (a few samples of this study predate the infection). Cell type and time point are not known. Sequencing was done on a sample of PBMCs or a T cell subset sorted from them (not recorded which). The CDR3 loop reads CASSYRLDTDTQYF. Written as DNA, the CDR3 is TGTGCCAGCAGTTACAGGCTCGACACAGATACGCAGTATTTT.